The clone carrying this T cell receptor beta chain is judged medium-sized. Its antigen is as yet unknown. Exclusion applied to patients with autoimmune disease history or systemic immunosuppression. On cycle 4 day 1 and cycle 7 day 1, as well as at baseline, blood was sampled. V lost 1 base, J lost 4 bases, and 5 bases stayed unmatched. The length of the CDR3 is 16 residues. CDR1 LNHDA and CDR2 SQIVND come from the germline V gene (reference sequence). This entry comes from a study of OX40 agonist ivuxolimab in advanced cancers. The repertoire was sequenced with immunoSEQ multiplex PCR; TCRdb's copy has only in-frame clones and lacks some. The data contain more than 15,000 clones, approximately 90% of them singletons. Study results and caveats: Normalized T-cell clonal expansion was also low in some nonresponders. Fewer expanded clones were found on average in CD4+ than in CD8+ T cells.

This chain links TRBV19 with TRBJ2-1; 9 bases are shared with TRBD2. The TCR comes from an adult with an advanced solid tumor such as melanoma, head and neck, liver or kidney cancer. Source: CD4+ or CD8+ T cells sorted from blood, taken in a trial of the OX40 agonist ivuxolimab. The CDR3 DNA is TGTGCCAGTAGTATAGGTTTAGCGGGAGTGTACAATGAGCAGTTCTTC. As protein: CASSIGLAGVYNEQFF.